Presented here are 3 T cell receptor beta chains from one specimen sequenced in a study of T cell repertoires in ileal Crohn's disease. Clones were sequenced by immunoSEQ multiplex PCR, and TCRdb holds only the in-frame ones, with some missing. The sample lists approximately 4,500 clones; 70% to 80% were seen once. Sequencing was carried out using ileal tissue. Receptors were obtained from an adult with Crohn's disease.

This clone is categorized as medium-sized. V is TRBV19 and J is TRBJ2-7, with D maybe TRBD1 (5 bases). Looked up from germline, CDR1 is LNHDA and CDR2 is SQIVND (reference sequence). With 3 bases removed from V and 0 bases from J, the gap between germline ends came to 6 bases. The CDR3 spans 13 residues. CDR3 protein: CASSMDTSYEQYF. CDR3 nucleotides: TGTGCCAGTAGTATGGACACCTCCTACGAGCAGTACTTC. The full variable domain, in which reference TRBV19 and TRBJ2-7 provide the parts outside the CDR3, is DGGITQSPKYLFRKEGQNVTLSCEQNLNHDAMYWYRQDPGQGLRLIYYSQIVNDFQKGDIAEGYSVSREKKESFPLTVTSAQKNPTAFYLCASSMDTSYEQYFGPGTRLTVT.

Regarding this clone: Other DNA sequences in the same sample also yield this CDR3. The chain couples TRBV30 to TRBJ2-5, with D hard to call. The CDR3 extends over 13 amino acids. The germline gives CDR1 GTSNPN, CDR2 SVGIG (reference sequence). Trimming took off 0 bases at V and 1 base at J, with 6 bases between the two ends. DNA of the CDR3: TGTGCCTGGAGTGTACCCGGCCAAGAGACCCAGTACTTC. Encoded protein: CAWSVPGQETQYF.

The chain employs TRBV6-1 and TRBJ2-7; 8 bases are a match to TRBD2. CDR1 MNHNS and CDR2 SASEGT come from the germline V gene. The trim removed 6 bases at V and 1 base at J, leaving 8 bases unmatched. The CDR3 runs to 15 residues. This chain's CDR3 is CASRITSGGSYEQYF. In DNA, the CDR3 is TGTGCCAGCAGAATAACTAGCGGAGGGTCCTACGAGCAGTACTTC.